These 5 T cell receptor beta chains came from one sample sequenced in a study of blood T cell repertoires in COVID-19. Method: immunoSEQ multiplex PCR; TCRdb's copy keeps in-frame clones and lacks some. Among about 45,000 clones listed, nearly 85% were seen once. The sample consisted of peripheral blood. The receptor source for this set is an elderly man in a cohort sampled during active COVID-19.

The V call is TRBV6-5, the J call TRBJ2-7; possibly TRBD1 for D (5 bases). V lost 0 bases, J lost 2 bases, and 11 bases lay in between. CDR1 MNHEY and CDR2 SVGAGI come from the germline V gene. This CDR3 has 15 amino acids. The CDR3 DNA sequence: TGTGCCAGCAGTTACTCGGGCAGGGTGACCTACGAGCAGTACTTC. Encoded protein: CASSYSGRVTYEQYF.

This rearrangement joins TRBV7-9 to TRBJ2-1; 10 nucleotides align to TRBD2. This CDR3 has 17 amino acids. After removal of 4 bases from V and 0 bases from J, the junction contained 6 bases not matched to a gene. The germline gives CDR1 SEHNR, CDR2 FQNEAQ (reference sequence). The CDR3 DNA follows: TGTGCCAGCAGCTCCCTAGCGGGGGCGACCTCCTACAATGAGCAGTTCTTC. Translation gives CASSSLAGATSYNEQFF.

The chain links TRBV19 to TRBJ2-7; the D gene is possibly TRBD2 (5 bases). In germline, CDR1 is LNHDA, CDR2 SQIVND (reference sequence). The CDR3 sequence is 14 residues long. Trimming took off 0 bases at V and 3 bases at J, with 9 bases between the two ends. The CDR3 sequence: CASSIDLEGYEQYF. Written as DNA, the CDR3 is TGTGCCAGTAGTATAGATTTAGAGGGCTACGAGCAGTACTTC.

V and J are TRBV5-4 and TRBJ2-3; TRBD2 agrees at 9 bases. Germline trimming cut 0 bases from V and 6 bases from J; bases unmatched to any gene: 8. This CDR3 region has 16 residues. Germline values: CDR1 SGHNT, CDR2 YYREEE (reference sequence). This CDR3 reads CASSLGLAAPEDTQYF. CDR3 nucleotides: TGTGCCAGCAGCTTGGGACTAGCGGCCCCTGAGGATACGCAGTATTTT. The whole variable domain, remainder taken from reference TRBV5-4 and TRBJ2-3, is ETGVTQSPTHLIKTRGQQVTLRCSSQSGHNTVSWYQQALGQGPQFIFQYYREEENGRGNFPPRFSGLQFPNYSSELNVNALELDDSALYLCASSLGLAAPEDTQYFGPGTRLTVL.

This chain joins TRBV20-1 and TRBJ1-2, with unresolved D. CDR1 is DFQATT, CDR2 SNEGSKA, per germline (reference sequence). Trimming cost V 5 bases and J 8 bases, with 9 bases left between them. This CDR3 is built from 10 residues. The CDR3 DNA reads TGCAGTGCTCGGACTGAAGGCTACACCTTC. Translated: CSARTEGYTF.